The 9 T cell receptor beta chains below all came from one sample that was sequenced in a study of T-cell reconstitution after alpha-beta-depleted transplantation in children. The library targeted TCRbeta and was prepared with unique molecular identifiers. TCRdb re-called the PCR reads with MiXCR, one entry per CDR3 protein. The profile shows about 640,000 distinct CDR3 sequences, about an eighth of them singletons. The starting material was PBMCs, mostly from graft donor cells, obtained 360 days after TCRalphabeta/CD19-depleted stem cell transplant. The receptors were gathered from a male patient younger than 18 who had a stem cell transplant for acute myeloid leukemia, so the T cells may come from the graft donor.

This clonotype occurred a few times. CDR3: CASSLWLAGPSSYNEQFF. DNA of the CDR3: TGTGCCAGCAGTTTATGGCTAGCGGGCCCAAGCTCCTACAATGAGCAGTTCTTC. This chain joins TRBV27 and TRBJ2-1, with TRBD2 matching over 8 bases. This CDR3 comprises 18 residues. V lost 1 base, J lost 0 bases, and 8 bases stayed unmatched. Germline CDR1 and CDR2: MNHEY and SMNVEV (reference sequence).

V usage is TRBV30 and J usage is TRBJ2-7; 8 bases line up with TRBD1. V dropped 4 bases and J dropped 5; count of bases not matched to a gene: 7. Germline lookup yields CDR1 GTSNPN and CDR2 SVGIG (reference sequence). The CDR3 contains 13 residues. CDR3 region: CAWKWQGAHEQYF. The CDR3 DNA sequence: TGTGCCTGGAAATGGCAGGGGGCTCACGAGCAGTACTTC.

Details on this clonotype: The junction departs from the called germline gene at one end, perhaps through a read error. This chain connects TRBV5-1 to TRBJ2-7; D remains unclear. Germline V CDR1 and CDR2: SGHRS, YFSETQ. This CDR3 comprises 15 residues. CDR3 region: CSSSPEATPSYEQYF. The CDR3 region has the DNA TGCTCCAGCAGCCCAGAGGCTACCCCCTCCTACGAGCAGTACTTC.

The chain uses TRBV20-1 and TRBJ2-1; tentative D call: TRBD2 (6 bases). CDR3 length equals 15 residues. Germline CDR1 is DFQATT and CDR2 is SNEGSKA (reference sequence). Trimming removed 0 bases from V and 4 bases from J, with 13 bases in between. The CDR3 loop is CSARDEGLDYNEQFF. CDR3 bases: TGCAGTGCTAGAGATGAGGGACTGGATTACAATGAGCAGTTCTTC.

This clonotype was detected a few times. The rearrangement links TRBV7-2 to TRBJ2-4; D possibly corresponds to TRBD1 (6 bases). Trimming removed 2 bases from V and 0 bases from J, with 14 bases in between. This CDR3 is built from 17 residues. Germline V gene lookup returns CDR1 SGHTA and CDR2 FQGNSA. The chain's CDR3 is CASSLSTGKIAKNIQYF. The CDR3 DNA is TGTGCCAGCAGCTTATCGACAGGCAAGATAGCCAAAAACATTCAGTACTTC.

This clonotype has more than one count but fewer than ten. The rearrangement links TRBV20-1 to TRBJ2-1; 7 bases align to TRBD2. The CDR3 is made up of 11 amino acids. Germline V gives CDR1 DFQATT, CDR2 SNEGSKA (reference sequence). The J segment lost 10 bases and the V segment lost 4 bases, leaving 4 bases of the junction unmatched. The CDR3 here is CSAIGRGEQFF. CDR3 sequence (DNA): TGCAGTGCTATTGGGCGGGGGGAGCAGTTCTTC.

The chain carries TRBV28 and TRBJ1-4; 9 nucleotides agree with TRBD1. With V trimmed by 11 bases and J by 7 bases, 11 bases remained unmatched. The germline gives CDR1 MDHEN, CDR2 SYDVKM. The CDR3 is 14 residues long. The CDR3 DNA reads TGTGCCTGTGTTGGGGACAGGGTGCTTGAAAAACTGTTTTTT. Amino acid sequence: CACVGDRVLEKLFF.

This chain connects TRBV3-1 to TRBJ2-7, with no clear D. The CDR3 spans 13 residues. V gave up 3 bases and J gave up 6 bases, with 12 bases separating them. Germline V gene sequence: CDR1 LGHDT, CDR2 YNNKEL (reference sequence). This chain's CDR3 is CASSQTSLGEQYF. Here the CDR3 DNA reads TGTGCCAGCAGCCAGACATCCCTTGGCGAGCAGTACTTC.

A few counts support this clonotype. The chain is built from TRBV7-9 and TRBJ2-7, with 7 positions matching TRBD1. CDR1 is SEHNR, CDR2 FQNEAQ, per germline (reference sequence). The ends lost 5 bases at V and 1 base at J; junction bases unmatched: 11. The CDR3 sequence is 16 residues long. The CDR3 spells CASSKRTGVKSYEQYF. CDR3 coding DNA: TGTGCCAGCAGCAAAAGGACAGGTGTTAAATCCTACGAGCAGTACTTC. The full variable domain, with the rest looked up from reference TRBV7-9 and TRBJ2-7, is DTGVSQNPRHKITKRGQNVTFRCDPISEHNRLYWYRQTLGQGPEFLTYFQNEAQLEKSRLLSDRFSAERPKGSFSTLEIQRTEQGDSAMYLCASSKRTGVKSYEQYFGPGTRLTVT.